The TCR beta chain described here comes from a study of cytomegalovirus exposure and HLA in healthy donors. The protocol was immunoSEQ multiplex PCR, while the TCRdb copy is restricted to in-frame clones and leaves out a portion. The sample carries about 250,000 clones, less than 90% recorded once. The V gene's germline CDR1 is SEHNR and CDR2 FQNEAQ (reference sequence). The CDR3 runs to 14 residues. The germline V and J ends were trimmed by 1 base and 1 base, with 7 bases remaining between them. Material: PBMCs. This receptor was obtained from a man between 18 and 35 years old in good health and CMV-seropositive. The chain uses TRBV7-9 and TRBJ1-2, with unresolved D. This chain's CDR3 is CASSLGEVNYGYTF. CDR3 bases: TGTGCCAGCAGCTTAGGAGAAGTTAACTATGGCTACACCTTC. The variable domain in full, with the rest retrieved from reference TRBV7-9 and TRBJ1-2, is DTGVSQNPRHKITKRGQNVTFRCDPISEHNRLYWYRQTLGQGPEFLTYFQNEAQLEKSRLLSDRFSAERPKGSFSTLEIQRTEQGDSAMYLCASSLGEVNYGYTFGSGTRLTVV.